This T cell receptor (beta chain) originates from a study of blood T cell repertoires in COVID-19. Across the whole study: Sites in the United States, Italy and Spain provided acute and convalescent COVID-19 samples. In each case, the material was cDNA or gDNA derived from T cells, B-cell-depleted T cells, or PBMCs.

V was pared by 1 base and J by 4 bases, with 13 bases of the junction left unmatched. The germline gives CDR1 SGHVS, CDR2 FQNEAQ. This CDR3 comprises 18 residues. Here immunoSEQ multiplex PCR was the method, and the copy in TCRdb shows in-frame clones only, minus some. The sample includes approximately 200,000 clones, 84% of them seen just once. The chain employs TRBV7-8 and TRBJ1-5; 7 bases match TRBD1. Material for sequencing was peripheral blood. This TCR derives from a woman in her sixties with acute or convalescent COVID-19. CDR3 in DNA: TGTGCCAGCAGCTTAGAACTTAGGGAGACAGGGATAAATCAGCCCCAGCATTTT. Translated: CASSLELRETGINQPQHF.